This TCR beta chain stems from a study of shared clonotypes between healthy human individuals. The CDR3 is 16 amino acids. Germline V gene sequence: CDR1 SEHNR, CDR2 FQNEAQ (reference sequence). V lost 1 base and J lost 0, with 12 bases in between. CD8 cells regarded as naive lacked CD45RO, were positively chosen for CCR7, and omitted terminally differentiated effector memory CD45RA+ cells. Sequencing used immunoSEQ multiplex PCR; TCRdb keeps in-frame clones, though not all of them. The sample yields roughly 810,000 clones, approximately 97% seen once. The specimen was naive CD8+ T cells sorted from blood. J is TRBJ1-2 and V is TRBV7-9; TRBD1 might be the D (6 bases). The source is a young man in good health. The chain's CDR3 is CASSLGQAPANYGYTF. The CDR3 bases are TGTGCCAGCAGCTTAGGACAGGCGCCTGCTAACTATGGCTACACCTTC.